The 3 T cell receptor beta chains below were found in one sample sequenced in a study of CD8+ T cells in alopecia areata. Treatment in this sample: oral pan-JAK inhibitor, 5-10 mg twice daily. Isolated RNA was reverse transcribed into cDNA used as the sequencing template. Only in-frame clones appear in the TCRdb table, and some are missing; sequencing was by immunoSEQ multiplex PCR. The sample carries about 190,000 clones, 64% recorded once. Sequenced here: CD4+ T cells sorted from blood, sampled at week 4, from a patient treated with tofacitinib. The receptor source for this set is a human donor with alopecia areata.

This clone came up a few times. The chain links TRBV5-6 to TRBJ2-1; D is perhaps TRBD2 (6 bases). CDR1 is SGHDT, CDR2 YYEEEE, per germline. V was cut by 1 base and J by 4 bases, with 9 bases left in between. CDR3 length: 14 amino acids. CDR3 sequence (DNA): TGTGCCAGCAGCTTGCGGGGGAGATACAATGAGCAGTTCTTC. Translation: CASSLRGRYNEQFF.

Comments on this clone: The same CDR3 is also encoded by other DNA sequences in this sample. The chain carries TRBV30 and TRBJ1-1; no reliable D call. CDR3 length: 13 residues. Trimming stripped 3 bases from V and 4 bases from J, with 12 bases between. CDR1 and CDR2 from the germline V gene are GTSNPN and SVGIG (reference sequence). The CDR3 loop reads CAWRDGPGTEAFF. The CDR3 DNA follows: TGTGCCTGGAGAGACGGACCAGGCACTGAAGCTTTCTTT.

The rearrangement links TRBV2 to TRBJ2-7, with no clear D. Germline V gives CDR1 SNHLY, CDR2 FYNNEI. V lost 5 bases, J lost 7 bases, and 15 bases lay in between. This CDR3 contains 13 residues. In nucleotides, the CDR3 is TGTGCCAGCAGTCCCGTTTTGGCCTGGGAGCAGTACTTC. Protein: CASSPVLAWEQYF.